Following are 25 T cell receptor beta chains from one sample sequenced in a study of CD8 T cells in Susac syndrome. With random hexamers, about 0.45 to 1 ug RNA was reverse transcribed. TCRdb re-analysed the immunoSEQ multiplex PCR reads in MiXCR, keeping a single row per CDR3 protein. The sample lists 150,000 to 200,000 distinct CDR3 sequences, 90% to 95% occurring once. The sample taken for sequencing was CD4+ T cells from PBMCs. All receptors derive from a human donor with multiple sclerosis.

The J gene is TRBJ1-1, the V gene TRBV29-1, with a weak D call TRBD1 (5 bases). Germline V gene lookup returns CDR1 SQVTM and CDR2 ANQGSEA. V gave up 7 bases and J gave up 1 base, with 10 bases separating them. The CDR3 length is 12 residues. The CDR3 is CSAGPGNTEAFF. The CDR3 DNA reads as TGCAGCGCGGGACCGGGGAACACTGAAGCTTTCTTT.

The CDR3 region is CATSDLRDGPREYF. CDR3 bases: TGTGCCACCAGTGACCTTCGGGACGGGCCCCGGGAGTACTTC. V is TRBV24-1 and J is TRBJ2-7; tentatively, D is TRBD1 or TRBD2 (5 bases each). CDR1 and CDR2 (germline): KGHDR, SFDVKD. CDR3 length: 14 residues. V dropped 4 bases and J dropped 11 bases, with 20 bases sitting between them.

This rearrangement joins TRBV20-1 to TRBJ2-2; 8 positions match TRBD2. Germline lookup yields CDR1 DFQATT and CDR2 SNEGSKA (reference sequence). Trimming removed 3 bases from V and 5 bases from J; junction bases left unmatched: 2. The CDR3 loop spans 13 amino acids. The CDR3 here is CSASGRATGELFF. The CDR3 DNA reads as TGCAGTGCTAGCGGGAGGGCGACCGGGGAGCTGTTTTTT.

This clonotype was counted once. The rearrangement joins TRBV7-3 to TRBJ2-1; 11 bases fit TRBD1. The length of the CDR3 is 14 residues. Looked up from germline, CDR1 is SGHTA and CDR2 is FQGTGA. Unmatched junction bases numbered 8, after V lost 7 bases and J lost 9 bases. In DNA, the CDR3 is TGTGCCAGCAATAAACCGGACAGGGGGCTTGAGCAGTTCTTC. Amino acid sequence: CASNKPDRGLEQFF.

This clonotype occurred a few times. The rearrangement uses TRBV3-1 and TRBJ1-5; D is uncertain. The germline V and J ends were trimmed by 0 bases and 6 bases, with 6 bases remaining between them. This CDR3 has 13 residues. The V gene's germline CDR1 is LGHDT and CDR2 YNNKEL (reference sequence). The CDR3, as DNA: TGTGCCAGCAGCCAAGATATCGGTCAGCCCCAGCATTTT. Protein sequence: CASSQDIGQPQHF.

The V gene is TRBV12-3 or TRBV12-4, the J gene TRBJ1-2; D unclear. Trimming cost V 2 bases and J 6 bases, with 10 bases left between them. This CDR3 spans 13 amino acids. CDR3: CASSLRAGDGYTF. The CDR3, as DNA: TGTGCCAGCAGTTTAAGGGCAGGAGATGGCTACACCTTC.

The rearrangement uses TRBV29-1 and TRBJ1-2; 9 bases match TRBD1. Trimming cost V 4 bases and J 4 bases; bases outside gene matches: 10. Germline V gene data show CDR1 as SQVTM and CDR2 as ANQGSEA. The CDR3 has 15 residues. In nucleotides, the CDR3 is TGCAGCGTTGCGAAGCGGGGGACAGGGCTCTATGGCTACACCTTC. Protein sequence: CSVAKRGTGLYGYTF.

The chain combines TRBV20-1 with TRBJ2-7; D is undetermined. The germline CDR1 and CDR2 sequences are DFQATT and SNEGSKA (reference sequence). Trimming shortened V by 3 bases and J by 4 bases, and 19 bases separated the two germline ends. This CDR3 spans 15 amino acids. CDR3 in DNA: TGCAGTGCTAGGTACTCCCTCGGACGGAATTACGAGCAGTACTTC. Protein product: CSARYSLGRNYEQYF.

J is TRBJ1-1 and V is TRBV24-1; a weak D match, TRBD1 (5 bases). V was pared by 2 bases and J by 3 bases, with 12 bases between. CDR3 size: 15 residues. Germline lookup yields CDR1 KGHDR and CDR2 SFDVKD. The CDR3: CATSDSRWGDTEAFF. CDR3 nucleotides: TGTGCCACCAGTGATTCCCGTTGGGGGGACACTGAAGCTTTCTTT.

The J gene is TRBJ1-1, the V gene TRBV7-9; TRBD1 matches 8 bases. The CDR3 spans 14 residues. Trimming took 5 bases from V and 3 from J; bases not matched to a gene: 5. Germline CDR1 SEHNR, CDR2 FQNEAQ (reference sequence). As DNA, the CDR3 is TGTGCCAGCAGCCGGACAGGGTTGGACACTGAAGCTTTCTTT. It yields the protein CASSRTGLDTEAFF.

The chain couples TRBV12-5 to TRBJ2-3, with D unclear. Germline V gene lookup returns CDR1 LGHNT and CDR2 FRNRAP. Deletions cut 7 bases from V and 2 bases from J, with 7 bases between. This CDR3 region has 12 residues. In DNA form, the CDR3 reads TGTGCTAGTGCGGCTGACACAGATACGCAGTATTTT. Translating gives CASAADTDTQYF.

This clonotype was detected once. The chain recombines TRBV20-1 with TRBJ2-3; D is unclear. The CDR3 extends over 13 amino acids. Trimming stripped 5 bases from V and 2 bases from J, with 11 bases between. Germline V gives CDR1 DFQATT, CDR2 SNEGSKA (reference sequence). Here the CDR3 reads CSAPGHNTDTQYF. The DNA for the CDR3 is TGCAGTGCTCCGGGTCATAACACAGATACGCAGTATTTT.

The chain has TRBV14 and TRBJ1-6; D not certain. V lost 0 bases and J 7 bases, leaving 13 bases between the germline ends. CDR1 is SGHDN and CDR2 is FVKESK in the germline V gene. This CDR3 is 16 amino acids long. The CDR3 DNA follows: TGTGCCAGCAGCCAAGAGTGGTCCGCTCGCAATTCACCCCTCCACTTT. This encodes CASSQEWSARNSPLHF.

The chain is built from TRBV5-6 and TRBJ1-6, with 7 positions matching TRBD1. Germline V gene lookup returns CDR1 SGHDT and CDR2 YYEEEE. This CDR3 has 14 amino acids. After removal of 7 bases from V and 10 bases from J, the junction contained 11 bases not matched to a gene. The CDR3 region is CASAEVGGESPLHF. DNA for the CDR3: TGTGCCAGCGCCGAAGTAGGGGGCGAATCACCCCTCCACTTT.

The chain recombines TRBV30 with TRBJ1-2; a weak D match, TRBD1 (6 bases). The CDR3 runs 13 residues. CDR1 and CDR2 (germline): GTSNPN, SVGIG (reference sequence). V was cut by 0 bases and J by 6 bases, with 11 bases left in between. As DNA, the CDR3 is TGTGCCTGGAGTGTACAAGGGGGAGATGGCTACACCTTC. It encodes CAWSVQGGDGYTF.

The rearrangement uses TRBV3-1 and TRBJ1-1; unclear D gene. Trimming took off 0 bases at V and 4 bases at J, with 12 bases between the two ends. This CDR3 is built from 15 residues. Germline V lookup: CDR1 LGHDT, CDR2 YNNKEL (reference sequence). This CDR3 reads CASSQDPRRGTEAFF. The CDR3 DNA follows: TGTGCCAGCAGCCAAGATCCTAGACGGGGCACTGAAGCTTTCTTT.

The V gene is TRBV19, the J gene TRBJ1-1; D remains unclear. The CDR3 is made up of 13 amino acids. Germline lookup yields CDR1 LNHDA and CDR2 SQIVND (reference sequence). Trimming shortened V by 7 bases and J by 4 bases, and 13 bases separated the two germline ends. The CDR3 DNA reads TGTGCCAGTACTCTACAGCGAAGCACTGAAGCTTTCTTT. As protein: CASTLQRSTEAFF. Combining the CDR3 with reference TRBV19 and TRBJ1-1 gives the whole variable domain DGGITQSPKYLFRKEGQNVTLSCEQNLNHDAMYWYRQDPGQGLRLIYYSQIVNDFQKGDIAEGYSVSREKKESFPLTVTSAQKNPTAFYLCASTLQRSTEAFFGQGTRLTVV.

This sequence joins TRBV2 and TRBJ1-1; D unclear. Trimming removed 3 bases at V and 8 bases at J, with 13 bases between. The CDR3 length is 13 residues. In germline, CDR1 is SNHLY, CDR2 FYNNEI. DNA of the CDR3: TGTGCCAGCAGTGACTCGTTGACCGAAGAAGCTTTCTTT. This encodes CASSDSLTEEAFF.

The chain is built from TRBV29-1 and TRBJ2-3; D not certain. The CDR3 totals 11 residues. Germline V CDR1 and CDR2: SQVTM, ANQGSEA. V was cut by 6 bases and J by 3 bases, with 7 bases left in between. The CDR3 spells CSVVGTDTQYF. CDR3 nucleotides: TGCAGCGTCGTGGGGACAGATACGCAGTATTTT.

The CDR3: CASSSDGRHEQYF. In nucleotides, the CDR3 is TGCGCCAGCAGCTCCGACGGGAGACACGAGCAGTACTTC. The gene calls are TRBV5-1 and TRBJ2-7, with D possibly matching TRBD2 (6 bases). This CDR3 comprises 13 residues. Between the trimmed V and J ends, which lost 3 bases and 5 bases, there was a span of 12 bases. CDR1 is SGHRS and CDR2 is YFSETQ in the germline V gene.

This clonotype was recorded only once. The chain recombines TRBV3-1 with TRBJ1-1; D is uncertain. CDR1 LGHDT and CDR2 YNNKEL come from the germline V gene (reference sequence). The CDR3 consists of 12 residues. Trimming removed 2 bases at V and 11 bases at J, with 12 bases between. In DNA form, the CDR3 reads TGTGCCAGCAGCCAACAACCCCGGGAGGCTTTCTTT. Protein: CASSQQPREAFF.

The chain recombines TRBV3-1 with TRBJ2-3; D call uncertain. Germline V gene lookup returns CDR1 LGHDT and CDR2 YNNKEL (reference sequence). The CDR3 loop spans 12 amino acids. V lost 8 bases to trimming and J lost 0 bases, with 6 bases between them. The CDR3 DNA follows: TGTGCCAGCCGGTCTAGCACAGATACGCAGTATTTT. It yields the protein CASRSSTDTQYF.

V and J are TRBV5-1 and TRBJ2-1; TRBD1 or TRBD2 may be the D gene (5 bases each). The V and J ends lost 4 bases and 5 bases respectively, with 13 bases between them. CDR3 length equals 14 residues. The germline CDR1 and CDR2 sequences are SGHRS and YFSETQ. CDR3 bases: TGCGCCAGCAGCCCCTCCGGGACCCACAATGAGCAGTTCTTC. This codes for CASSPSGTHNEQFF.

As concerns this clonotype: The junction shows a germline mismatch at one end, possibly a read error. This chain joins TRBV3-1 and TRBJ2-1; 9 nucleotides match TRBD2. The CDR3 loop spans 13 amino acids. CDR1 is LGHDT, CDR2 YNNKEL, per germline (reference sequence). The CDR3 here is CASSQEIAGVPKF. Written as DNA, the CDR3 is TGTGCCAGCAGCCAAGAAATAGCGGGGGTTCCGAAGTTC.

V gene TRBV12-3 or TRBV12-4 combines with J gene TRBJ1-1; no firm D call. The V and J ends lost 5 bases and 1 base respectively, with 8 bases between them. This CDR3 comprises 13 residues. This CDR3 reads CASSRSGNTEAFF. The CDR3 DNA reads TGTGCCAGCAGTCGAAGCGGGAACACTGAAGCTTTCTTT.